Listed below are T cell receptor beta chains from one sample, sequenced in a study of shared clonotypes between healthy human individuals. Repertoires were generated with immunoSEQ multiplex PCR, while TCRdb's copy carries only in-frame clones and drops some. This table holds fewer than 3 million clones, 85% to 95% found once. Specimen: naive CD4+ T cells from PBMCs. The receptors shown here come from a man between 18 and 35 years old in good health. Some clones in this sample may be carry-over from other donors' samples. Each CDR3 is given without its conserved first and last residue. The order of the fields is V gene, J gene, D gene, CDR3 protein. The D gene is left open where the match is weak.

>TRBV29-1|TRBJ1-2|.
SVDEGWAYT
>TRBV29-1|TRBJ2-6|.
SVEGISGANVLT
>TRBV9|TRBJ2-3|TRBD1
ASSARGNQGATDTQY
>TRBV6-1|TRBJ2-5|.
ASSLGTSVETQY
>TRBV28|TRBJ2-6|.
ASSPMTGLSGANVLT
>TRBV5-1|TRBJ2-1|TRBD2
ASSTRTSGTYNEQF
>TRBV7-8|TRBJ2-3|.
ASGSLEVTGRTDTQY
>TRBV7-9|TRBJ2-3|.
ASGRGRTSTDTQY
>TRBV5-4|TRBJ2-5|.
ASSFGGTGRETQY
>TRBV25-1|TRBJ2-1|TRBD2
ASRRDYYNEQF
>TRBV7-6|TRBJ2-7|TRBD2
ASSSRYQRESYEQY
>TRBV6-5|TRBJ1-4|.
ASSYSAGGGEKLF
>TRBV10-3|TRBJ2-1|.
AISVINEQF
>TRBV7-2|TRBJ1-3|TRBD1
ASSQPTGAGNTIY
>TRBV28|TRBJ2-2|.
ASSPTKSTGELF
>TRBV5-1|TRBJ2-5|.
ASRSQGAGETQY
>TRBV7-2|TRBJ2-7|.
ASSPRYDEQY
>TRBV18|TRBJ1-5|.
ASSPGEGRGQPQH
>TRBV28|TRBJ1-4|.
ASSWGGATNEKLF
>TRBV5-4|TRBJ1-2|.
ASSLGGITSYGYT
>TRBV5-1|TRBJ2-1|.
ASSAGLHNEQF
>TRBV30|TRBJ1-5|.
AWSGWGRNQPQH
>TRBV9|TRBJ2-1|TRBD2
ASSAWDYPGSYNEQF
>TRBV9|TRBJ2-3|TRBD2
ASSATPGLAAPDTQY
>TRBV28|TRBJ1-1|TRBD1
ASSIGGQGTTEAF
>TRBV6-5|TRBJ1-4|TRBD1
ASGTGPEKLF
>TRBV6-4|TRBJ2-1|TRBD2
ASSEQGLAGYNEQF
>TRBV5-4|TRBJ1-4|.
ASSLRATNEKLF
>TRBV5-1|TRBJ2-1|TRBD2
ASSLELAGGGNEQF
>TRBV5-1|TRBJ2-1|TRBD1
ASSLDGQGSYRSYNEQF
>TRBV9|TRBJ2-7|.
ASRVPGRGVSYEQY
>TRBV7-3|TRBJ2-6|TRBD1
ASSLRGAGQGGSGANVLT
>TRBV9|TRBJ1-2|.
ASSVDMDLNYGYT